These 12 T cell receptor beta chains were all obtained from the same sample, sequenced in a study of cytomegalovirus exposure and HLA in healthy donors. Researchers ran the PCR with 60 Vbeta and 13 Jbeta primers. Some clones are missing from TCRdb's copy, which holds only in-frame ones; the method was immunoSEQ multiplex PCR. The profile shows about 98,000 clones, approximately 70% of them singletons. Sequenced: PBMCs. These TCRs come from a man in his fifties or sixties in good health and CMV-seronegative.

The chain recombines TRBV14 with TRBJ1-1; D call uncertain. Germline CDR1 and CDR2: SGHDN and FVKESK. V was pared by 3 bases and J by 5 bases, with 7 bases between. The CDR3 is 12 amino acids. CDR3 in amino acids: CASSHAGTEAFF. Here the CDR3 DNA reads TGTGCCAGCAGCCACGCGGGGACTGAAGCTTTCTTT.

The chain uses TRBV7-9 and TRBJ1-1; 10 bases are shared with TRBD1. The CDR3 consists of 16 residues. J lost 5 bases, V lost 5 bases, and 11 bases had no gene match. Germline lookup yields CDR1 SEHNR and CDR2 FQNEAQ (reference sequence). The CDR3 DNA is TGTGCCAGCAGCCACGAAAGGGACAGGGGACGAACTGAAGCTTTCTTT. Translation gives CASSHERDRGRTEAFF.

V and J are TRBV5-1 and TRBJ2-2; D is possibly TRBD1 (6 bases). The CDR3 consists of 14 residues. The V gene's germline CDR1 is SGHRS and CDR2 YFSETQ. V dropped 7 bases and J dropped 7 bases, with 17 bases sitting between them. The CDR3 DNA is TGCGCCAGCGGGACGGACAGATTTGTCGGGGAGCTGTTTTTT. Its translation: CASGTDRFVGELFF.

The chain recombines TRBV7-2 with TRBJ1-3, with a weak D call TRBD1 (5 bases). The CDR3 is 16 amino acids. Germline CDR1 and CDR2: SGHTA and FQGNSA. V lost 5 bases and J lost 5, with 19 bases in between. This CDR3 is CASSQDGGSRRNTIYF. Here the CDR3 DNA reads TGTGCCAGCAGCCAGGACGGGGGGAGTCGTAGAAACACCATATATTTT.

The chain is built from TRBV18 and TRBJ2-2, with D possibly matching TRBD2 (5 bases). The V and J ends lost 0 bases and 1 base respectively, with 12 bases between them. Germline V CDR1 and CDR2: KGHSH, LQKENI. The CDR3 spans 17 residues. The CDR3 sequence is CASSPPVNGENTGELFF. CDR3 DNA: TGTGCCAGCTCACCACCGGTTAACGGGGAGAACACCGGGGAGCTGTTTTTT.

The rearrangement uses TRBV2 and TRBJ1-6; D not certain. The CDR3 covers 15 residues. Trimming removed 3 bases at V and 7 bases at J, with 13 bases between. The germline gives CDR1 SNHLY, CDR2 FYNNEI. DNA for the CDR3: TGTGCCAGCAGTGAGCTAGTCGTATCAAATTCACCCCTCCACTTT. Translation gives CASSELVVSNSPLHF. Full variable domain (outside the CDR3, taken from reference TRBV2 and TRBJ1-6): EPEVTQTPSHQVTQMGQEVILRCVPISNHLYFYWYRQILGQKVEFLVSFYNNEISEKSEIFDDQFSVERPDGSNFTLKIRSTKLEDSAMYFCASSELVVSNSPLHFGNGTRLTVT.

The chain has TRBV6-1 and TRBJ1-2, with 7 bases aligning to TRBD1. The germline V gene encodes CDR1 MNHNS and CDR2 SASEGT. The CDR3 totals 12 residues. Germline trimming cut 6 bases from V and 2 bases from J; bases unmatched to any gene: 0. CDR3 region: CASRTGNYGYTF. For the CDR3, the DNA is TGTGCCAGCAGGACAGGGAACTATGGCTACACCTTC.

The rearrangement links TRBV5-4 to TRBJ1-1; unclear D gene. The germline CDR1 and CDR2 sequences are SGHNT and YYREEE (reference sequence). With 0 bases removed from V and 1 base from J, the gap between germline ends came to 16 bases. CDR3 length: 17 amino acids. DNA for the CDR3: TGTGCCAGCAGCTTGGACGGTGGGGATCGGGGGAACACTGAAGCTTTCTTT. Its translation is CASSLDGGDRGNTEAFF.

The chain joins TRBV30 to TRBJ1-2; the match to TRBD1 covers 8 bases. The CDR3 totals 15 residues. From germline, CDR1 is GTSNPN and CDR2 SVGIG (reference sequence). V was clipped by 0 bases and J by 7 bases; unmatched bases: 10. The CDR3 DNA reads as TGTGCCTGGAGTGTACCAGGGGGCGCGTTGAGTGGCTACACCTTC. Its translation is CAWSVPGGALSGYTF.

The chain joins TRBV7-2 to TRBJ1-2; 7 bases line up with TRBD1. The length of the CDR3 is 15 residues. The V segment lost 5 bases and the J segment 3 bases; nucleotides outside the gene matches: 9. CDR1 SGHTA and CDR2 FQGNSA come from the germline V gene. The CDR3 reads CASSAGTAAYYGYTF. The CDR3 DNA reads TGTGCCAGCAGCGCGGGGACAGCCGCTTACTATGGCTACACCTTC.

This clone was observed a handful of times. V usage is TRBV4-1 and J usage is TRBJ1-5; D is uncertain. The CDR3 totals 13 residues. V shed 2 bases and J shed 3 bases, with 5 bases lying between them. The germline gives CDR1 MGHRA, CDR2 YSYEKL. The CDR3 protein is CASSQPLNQPQHF. The CDR3 coding sequence is TGCGCCAGCAGCCAACCCCTCAATCAGCCCCAGCATTTT.

The CDR3 region has the DNA TGTGCCAGCAGTTTCCTTCGGAGCGGGAGGGCCGCAGATACGCAGTATTTT. Encoded protein: CASSFLRSGRAADTQYF. The chain couples TRBV27 to TRBJ2-3; 10 bases are a match to TRBD2. Germline values: CDR1 MNHEY, CDR2 SMNVEV (reference sequence). With V trimmed by 3 bases and J by 4 bases, 10 bases remained unmatched. This CDR3 spans 17 amino acids.